This is a list of T cell receptor beta chains from one sample in a study of B cell selection in AIRE deficiency. Sequenced by immunoSEQ multiplex PCR; TCRdb stores in-frame clones only, minus some. The sample consists of a few thousand clones, under 80% of them appearing once. Sequenced input: Tregs sorted from PBMCs. The receptors here all came from a human donor with AIRE deficiency. Each CDR3 is given with its conserved first and last residue. Fields, in order: CDR3 DNA, CDR3 protein, V gene, D gene, clone size, J gene. A D gene is named only where the DNA matches it firmly. The size entry is marked missing in some rows and otherwise reads once, few, many or a size class.

CDR3nt: TGTGCCAGCAGCCAAGATATCGCTAGCGGGAGAAATACGCAGTATTTT
CDR3aa: CASSQDIASGRNTQYF
v_gene: TRBV4-2
d_gene: TRBD2
abundance: .
j_gene: TRBJ2-3

CDR3nt: TGTGCCAGTAGGTCCCGCGAGCGGGGGACCTACGAGCAGTACTTC
CDR3aa: CASRSRERGTYEQYF
v_gene: TRBV19
d_gene: TRBD2
abundance: few
j_gene: TRBJ2-7

CDR3nt: TGTGCCAGCAGTCCCCTCCTCCCGGGACAGCTCAACTTC
CDR3aa: CASSPLLPGQLNF
v_gene: TRBV28
d_gene: TRBD1
abundance: few
j_gene: TRBJ2-7

CDR3nt: TGTGCCAGCAGTTTCCCGGGGGCTAGCGGGAGGAATGAGCAGTTCTTC
CDR3aa: CASSFPGASGRNEQFF
v_gene: TRBV28
d_gene: TRBD2
abundance: .
j_gene: TRBJ2-1

CDR3nt: TGTGCCAGCCGACTTCACGGAGCGGGCTACGAGCAGTACTTC
CDR3aa: CASRLHGAGYEQYF
v_gene: TRBV5-8
d_gene: .
abundance: .
j_gene: TRBJ2-7

CDR3nt: TGTGCTAGTGGTTTGGTATGGGACAGGCAGTTCTTC
CDR3aa: CASGLVWDRQFF
v_gene: TRBV12-5
d_gene: TRBD1
abundance: few
j_gene: TRBJ2-1

CDR3nt: TGTGCCAGCAGTCGCCTAGCGGGAGAGGTGGGCACCGGGGAGCTGTTTTTT
CDR3aa: CASSRLAGEVGTGELFF
v_gene: TRBV6-4
d_gene: TRBD2
abundance: .
j_gene: TRBJ2-2

CDR3nt: TGCAGCGTAGAGGGAGGGCCCGATCGAACTAATGAAAAACTGTTTTTT
CDR3aa: CSVEGGPDRTNEKLFF
v_gene: TRBV29-1
d_gene: .
abundance: .
j_gene: TRBJ1-4

CDR3nt: TGTGCCAGCAGCCTATTTAAGGGACGGGCTGAAGCTTTCTTT
CDR3aa: CASSLFKGRAEAFF
v_gene: TRBV7-2
d_gene: .
abundance: .
j_gene: TRBJ1-1

CDR3nt: TGTGCCAGCAGCAGGAGGGACAATGAGCAGTTCTTC
CDR3aa: CASSRRDNEQFF
v_gene: TRBV28
d_gene: .
abundance: .
j_gene: TRBJ2-1

CDR3nt: TGTGCGACAGTGTACAACTATGGCTACACCTTC
CDR3aa: CATVYNYGYTF
v_gene: TRBV6-5
d_gene: .
abundance: .
j_gene: TRBJ1-2

CDR3nt: TGTGCCAGCAAACCCTTAGGCAGCCGAACCCTAGCCAAAAACATTCAGTACTTC
CDR3aa: CASKPLGSRTLAKNIQYF
v_gene: TRBV28
d_gene: .
abundance: .
j_gene: TRBJ2-4

CDR3nt: TGTGCCAGCAGCCCGGGATGGGGGAACACCTTC
CDR3aa: CASSPGWGNTF
v_gene: TRBV7-2
d_gene: .
abundance: .
j_gene: TRBJ1-2

CDR3nt: TGTGCCAGCAGTTTTCTACAGGGGGCCAGCACTGAAGCTTTCTTT
CDR3aa: CASSFLQGASTEAFF
v_gene: TRBV6-5
d_gene: TRBD1
abundance: .
j_gene: TRBJ1-1

CDR3nt: TGTGCCAGCAGCTTAAACCGCCTAGCGCAGTATTTT
CDR3aa: CASSLNRLAQYF
v_gene: TRBV7-6
d_gene: .
abundance: once
j_gene: TRBJ2-3